This T cell receptor beta chain was identified during a study of T cell responses to AZD1222 COVID-19 vaccine. This clone has a single count. The V segment lost 7 bases and the J segment 7 bases; nucleotides outside the gene matches: 10. Germline-derived CDR1 and CDR2 are LGHNA and YNFKEQ. The length of the CDR3 is 15 residues. Clones were read by immunoSEQ multiplex PCR, and TCRdb kept only the in-frame ones, dropping some. The sample contains about 120,000 clones, 70% to 90% of which appear only once. The sequence was collected from an adult in good health. The source material was peripheral blood, sampled on day 0 of AZD1222 vaccination. The chain carries TRBV4-2 and TRBJ2-2; 9 nucleotides align to TRBD2. The CDR3 DNA is TGTGCCAGCACGGCCGCGGGGGGGCCGGGCGGGGAGCTGTTTTTT. It codes for CASTAAGGPGGELFF.